A selection of T cell receptor beta chains follows, all from one sample in a study of shared clonotypes between healthy human individuals. The data were produced by immunoSEQ multiplex PCR, yet TCRdb's version contains in-frame clones alone and is incomplete. The sample contains more than 1,200,000 clones, just under 99% of which appear only once. The sample consisted of naive CD4+ T cells sorted from blood. Receptors were obtained from a man aged 30 to 45 in good health. The CDR3 runs from the conserved cysteine through the conserved F or W. A D gene is named only where the DNA matches it firmly. The size entry is marked missing in some rows and otherwise reads once, few, many or a size class.

>17|TRBD2|-|TRBV30|TRBJ2-1
TGTGCCTGGTGCTCCGGGACTAGCGCGAAAATCTACAATGAGCAGTTCTTC
CAWCSGTSAKIYNEQFF
>15|TRBD1|-|TRBV5-1|TRBJ1-5
TGCGCCAGCAGCCCCAGGGACAGCCAGAATCAGCCCCAGCATTTT
CASSPRDSQNQPQHF
>14|TRBD2|once|TRBV6-1|TRBJ2-7
TGTGCCAGCAGCGAAGCGGGACTCACCCGAGAGCAGTACTTC
CASSEAGLTREQYF
>12|-|-|TRBV2|TRBJ1-1
TGTGCCAGCACACCGGTTAACACTGAAGCTTTCTTT
CASTPVNTEAFF
>15|-|-|TRBV5-1|TRBJ2-1
TGCGCCAGCAGCCAAGGGCCCCCACTGGGGAATGAGCAGTTCTTC
CASSQGPPLGNEQFF
>14|TRBD1|-|TRBV7-3|TRBJ2-3
TGTGCCAGCAGCACGGAGGACAGGGGAGATACGCAGTATTTT
CASSTEDRGDTQYF
>16|TRBD1|-|TRBV9|TRBJ2-7
TGTGCCAGCAGCGCAACCGGGACAGGGTACACCTACGAGCAGTACTTC
CASSATGTGYTYEQYF
>16|-|-|TRBV27|TRBJ1-2
TGTGCCAGCTATAAACAGGGAGCTATCGGAAACTATGGCTACACCTTC
CASYKQGAIGNYGYTF
>15|-|once|TRBV5-1|TRBJ1-1
TGCGCCAGCAGCTTCCGGACAGAGATAAACACTGAAGCTTTCTTT
CASSFRTEINTEAFF
>12|-|-|TRBV10-1|TRBJ2-7
TGCGCCAGCAGGGTAGCCTCCTACGAGCAGTACTTC
CASRVASYEQYF
>14|TRBD2|-|TRBV18|TRBJ2-7
TGTGCCAGCTCACCCAGCGGGAGCTCCTACGAGCAGTACTTC
CASSPSGSSYEQYF
>14|TRBD1|-|TRBV18|TRBJ2-1
TGTGCCAGCTCACCGGGAGCAAGGGACAGCTCGCAGTTCTTC
CASSPGARDSSQFF
>14|-|-|TRBV18|TRBJ1-5
TGTGCCAGCTCATCAGGGGAAAACAATCAGCCCCAGCATTTT
CASSSGENNQPQHF
>16|-|-|TRBV15|TRBJ1-2
TGTGCCACCAGCAGAGATTTAGGGCGAGGAAACTATGGCTACACCTTC
CATSRDLGRGNYGYTF
>14|-|-|TRBV15|TRBJ1-1
TGTGCCACCAGCAGAGATGGGGGGAGCACTGAAGCTTTCTTT
CATSRDGGSTEAFF
>14|-|-|TRBV27|TRBJ2-5
TGTGCCAGCAGTTTTAGTCCGCGACAAGAGACCCAGTACTTC
CASSFSPRQETQYF
>14|-|-|TRBV11-2|TRBJ2-5
TGTGCCAGCAGCTCAACACTAGGGTTGGAGACCCAGTACTTC
CASSSTLGLETQYF
>16|-|-|TRBV9|TRBJ1-2
TGTGCCAGCAGCGTAACGGGGGCGCCCCCCAACTATGGCTACACCTTC
CASSVTGAPPNYGYTF
>13|-|-|TRBV5-1|TRBJ1-5
TGCGCCAGCAGCTTGGGCGGGACACAGCCCCAGCATTTT
CASSLGGTQPQHF
>16|TRBD2|-|TRBV15|TRBJ2-7
TGTGCCACCAGCAGAGATAGGGCTAGCGGTACCTACGAGCAGTACTTC
CATSRDRASGTYEQYF
>16|-|-|TRBV28|TRBJ2-3
TGTGCCAGCAGTTTATCCCGACAGGAGCGCACAGATACGCAGTATTTT
CASSLSRQERTDTQYF